The clone carrying this T cell receptor beta chain was picked up a small number of times. Its antigen is unidentified. The data stem from a study of T-cell memory formation after mild COVID-19. Background on the study: TCR clusters largely stayed donor specific. Study-wide results and limits: Pre-infection memory showed some responding clones, and this suggested that cross-reactive memory joined. Whereas later expanders leaned CD4+, clones contracting day 15 to 85 showed a balanced CD4/CD8 makeup. Of the contracting clones, CD4+ ones lay mainly in CM and EM, and CD8+ ones in EMRA.

The length of the CDR3 is 15 residues. After removal of 3 bases from V and 0 bases from J, the junction contained 8 bases not matched to a gene. In germline, CDR1 is DFQATT, CDR2 SNEGSKA (reference sequence). TCRdb itself ran the 5' RACE reads through MiXCR, one entry per CDR3 protein. The sample lists roughly 310,000 distinct CDR3 sequences, roughly 15% occurring once. This sequence joins TRBV20-1 and TRBJ2-7; 7 bases map to TRBD2. This TCR was recovered from a man between 18 and 29 years old who had mild COVID-19 (a few samples of this study predate the infection). Cell type and time point are not known. The sequencing sample was made of PBMCs or a T cell subset sorted from them (not recorded which). CDR3: CSASGWRGISYEQYF. The DNA for the CDR3 is TGCAGTGCTAGTGGGTGGCGGGGGATCTCCTACGAGCAGTACTTC.